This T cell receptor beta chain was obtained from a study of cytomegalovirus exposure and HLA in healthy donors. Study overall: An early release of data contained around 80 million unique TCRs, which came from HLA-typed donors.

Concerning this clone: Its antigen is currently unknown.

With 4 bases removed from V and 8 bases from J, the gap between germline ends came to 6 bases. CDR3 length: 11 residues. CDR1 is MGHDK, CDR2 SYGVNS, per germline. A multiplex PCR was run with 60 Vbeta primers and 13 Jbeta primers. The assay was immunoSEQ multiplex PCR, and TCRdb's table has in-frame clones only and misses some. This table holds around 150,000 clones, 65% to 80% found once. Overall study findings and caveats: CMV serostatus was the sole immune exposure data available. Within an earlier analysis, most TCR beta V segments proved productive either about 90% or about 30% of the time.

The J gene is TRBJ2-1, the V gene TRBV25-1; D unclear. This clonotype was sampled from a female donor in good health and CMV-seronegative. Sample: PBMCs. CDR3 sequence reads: CASSVGYEQFF. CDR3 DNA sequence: TGTGCCAGCAGTGTCGGTTATGAGCAGTTCTTC. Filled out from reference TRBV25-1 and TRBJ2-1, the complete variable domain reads EADIYQTPRYLVIGTGKKITLECSQTMGHDKMYWYQQDPGMELHLIHYSYGVNSTEKGDLSSESTVSRIRTEHFPLTLESARPSHTSQYLCASSVGYEQFFGPGTRLTVL.